This T cell receptor beta chain was recovered during a study of blood T cells in healthy people across ages. About the research overall: Roughly one uniquely barcoded beta molecule per two T cells was captured. Whole-study results and caveats: Strong correlation linked observed beta diversity and percent naive T cells.

On this clonotype itself: As yet, its antigen is unknown.

Trimming took off 3 bases at V and 4 bases at J, with 8 bases between the two ends. Germline loops: CDR1 KGHDR, CDR2 SFDVKD. CDR3 length: 13 residues. It was with a sample-barcoded 5' primer and a J-beta primer mix that a second PCR of roughly 7 to 12 cycles was run. A template-switch adaptor with 12 random nucleotides tagged each cDNA molecule. TCRdb reprocessed the 5' RACE reads with MiXCR, giving one entry per CDR3 protein. The data contain 1.5 million to 2 million distinct CDR3 sequences, 25% to 30% of them seen just once; the ten biggest clones take up approximately 7.7%. Sequenced sample: blood. The rearrangement joins TRBV24-1 to TRBJ1-2; D is perhaps TRBD1 (5 bases). This receptor was obtained from a woman in her 30s in good health. The CDR3: CATSDKGTYGYTF. CDR3 nucleotides: TGTGCCACCAGTGATAAAGGGACCTATGGCTACACCTTC.